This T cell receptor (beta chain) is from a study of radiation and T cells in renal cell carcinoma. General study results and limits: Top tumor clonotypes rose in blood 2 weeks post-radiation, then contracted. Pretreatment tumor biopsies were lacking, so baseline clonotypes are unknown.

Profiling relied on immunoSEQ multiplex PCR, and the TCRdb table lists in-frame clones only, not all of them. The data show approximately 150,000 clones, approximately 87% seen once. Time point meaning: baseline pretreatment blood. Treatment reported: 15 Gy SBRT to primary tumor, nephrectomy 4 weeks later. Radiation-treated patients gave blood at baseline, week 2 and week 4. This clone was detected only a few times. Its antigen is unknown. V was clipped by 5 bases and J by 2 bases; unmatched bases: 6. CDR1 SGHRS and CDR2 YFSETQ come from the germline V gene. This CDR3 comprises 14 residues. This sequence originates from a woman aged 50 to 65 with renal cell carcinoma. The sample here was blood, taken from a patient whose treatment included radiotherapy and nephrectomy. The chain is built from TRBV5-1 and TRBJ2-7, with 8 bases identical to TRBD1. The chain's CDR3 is CASSSQQGAYEQYF. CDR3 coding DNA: TGCGCCAGCAGTAGTCAACAGGGGGCCTACGAGCAGTACTTC.